The T cell receptor beta chain described here comes from a study of CD8+CD57+ T cells in acquired aplastic anemia. Turning to the study itself: Quantities of DNA derived from sorted CD4+ and CD8+ cells averaged 3.2 ug.

Sequencing involved patients with CD8+CD57+ cell expansion previously shown by flow cytometry. All participating patients were living with severe acquired aplastic anemia. Patients were treatment-naive when blood was sampled. This clonotype was observed at least ten times. Its antigen is not known. Points from the study as a whole: Patients versus controls showed no significant CD8+ Simpson's diversity difference.

The template for TCR beta VDJ and CDR3 sequence profiling was genomic DNA. TCRdb processed the reads anew with MiXCR; each CDR3 protein has one entry. This sample has about 190,000 distinct CDR3 sequences, with approximately 50% found just once. The TCR sequence derives from a human donor with aplastic anemia. Sequencing was done on a sample of sorted CD4+, CD8+, or CD8+CD57+ T cells (not recorded which) from PBMCs.

Written as DNA, the CDR3 is TGCAGTGCCACCACTTCCCGGGGGCACAATGAGCAGTTCTTC. Encoded protein: CSATTSRGHNEQFF. V gene TRBV20-1 combines with J gene TRBJ2-1; D is tentatively TRBD1 or TRBD2 (6 bases each). Trimming cost V 6 bases and J 5 bases, with 17 bases left between them. The length of the CDR3 is 14 residues. The germline CDR1 and CDR2 sequences are DFQATT and SNEGSKA (reference sequence).